What follows are 6 T cell receptor beta chains derived from one specimen sequenced in a study of tissue T cells after allogeneic stem cell transplantation. Measured with immunoSEQ multiplex PCR; TCRdb has only the in-frame clones, and not every one. The table shows approximately 7,400 clones, with around 68% occurring only once. Sequenced: blood. Every receptor here comes from a female BALB/c mouse in good health. Strain haplotype at MHC: H2-d.

A note on this clone: These gene names are mouse names. From the germline J gene comes the end of the CDR3, since the read stops 1 residue before it. The genes are TRBV19 and TRBJ2-3, with 8 bases matching TRBD2. V was clipped by 4 bases and J by 0 bases; unmatched bases: 4. The CDR3 has 15 residues. Germline V CDR1 and CDR2: FNHDT, SITEND (reference sequence). This CDR3 reads CASSLLGASAETLYF. Incomplete CDR3 DNA: TGTGCCAGCAGTTTACTGGGGGCTAGTGCAGAAACGCTGTAT.

With regard to this clone: The listed genes are named as in mouse. The CDR3 extends 1 residue past the end of the read, so its final part is completed from the germline J gene. This chain connects TRBV31 to TRBJ2-3, with TRBD2 identical over 11 bases. The CDR3 covers 14 residues. CDR1 and CDR2 from the germline V gene are GKSSPN and SITVG. J gave up 1 base and V 3 bases, and 0 bases lay outside the gene matches. The CDR3 bases that were read are TGTGCCTGGAGACTGGGGGGGCGTGCAGAAACGCTGTAT. It is translated as CAWRLGGRAETLY. The CDR3 as a whole reads CAWRLGGRAETLYF.

As concerns this clone: Mouse gene names and germline throughout. The CDR3 end falls 1 residue outside the read, so it is completed with the germline J gene. The rearrangement uses TRBV13-1 and TRBJ2-5; TRBD1 aligns across 12 bases. Germline assignment: CDR1 NSHNY and CDR2 SYGAGN. The CDR3 has 15 residues. V lost 5 bases, J lost 4 bases, and 5 bases stayed unmatched. Partial CDR3 DNA: TGTGCCAGCAGCCTCGGGACAGGGGGCAAAGACACCCAGTAC. Translated, it gives CASSLGTGGKDTQY. The full CDR3 reads CASSLGTGGKDTQYF.

This clone turned up a few times. The genes are named according to mouse. The read ends 1 residue early relative to the CDR3; the germline J gene fills the gap. The chain couples TRBV13-3 to TRBJ1-3; D is ambiguous. Germline values: CDR1 NNHDY, CDR2 SYVADS. V lost 6 bases and J 0 bases, leaving 4 bases between the germline ends. This CDR3 is built from 12 residues. CDR3 residues: CASTFSGNTLYF. The sequenced CDR3 bases are TGTGCCAGCACATTTTCTGGAAATACGCTCTAT.

On this clone itself: Mouse germline and gene names are used. With the read ending 1 residue before the CDR3 end, the germline J gene is used to fill in that end. The chain combines TRBV20 with TRBJ2-7; TRBD2 matches at 7 bases. CDR1 GFQATS and CDR2 STVNSAI come from the germline V gene. The ends lost 1 base at V and 6 bases at J; junction bases unmatched: 3. This CDR3 contains 12 residues. The CDR3 sequence is CGARVGGGEQYF. The CDR3 DNA, read in part, is TGTGGTGCTAGGGTGGGGGGAGGTGAACAGTAC.

Of note for this clone: Mouse gene names and germline throughout. The sequence runs out 1 residue before the end of the CDR3; the remainder is reconstructed from the germline J gene. V usage is TRBV14 and J usage is TRBJ2-7, with 9 bases identical to TRBD1. The trim removed 2 bases at V and 5 bases at J, leaving 5 bases unmatched. This CDR3 has 14 residues. Germline-derived CDR1 and CDR2 are SGHDT and FRDEAV. CDR3 sequence reads: CASSFGGQGNEQYF. The part of the CDR3 DNA that was read is TGTGCCAGCAGTTTTGGGGGACAGGGTAATGAACAGTAC.